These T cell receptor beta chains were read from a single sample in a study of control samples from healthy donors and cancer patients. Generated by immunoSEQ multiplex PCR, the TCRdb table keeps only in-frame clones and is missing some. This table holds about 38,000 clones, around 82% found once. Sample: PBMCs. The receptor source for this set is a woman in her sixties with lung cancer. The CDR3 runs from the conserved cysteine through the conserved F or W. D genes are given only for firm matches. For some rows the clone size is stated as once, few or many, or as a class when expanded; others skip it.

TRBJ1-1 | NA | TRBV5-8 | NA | CASSQGSTNTEAFF | TGTGCCAGCAGCCAAGGGAGTACGAACACTGAAGCTTTCTTT
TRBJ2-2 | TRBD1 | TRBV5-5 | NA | CASSGTGTHTGELFF | TGTGCCAGCAGTGGGACAGGGACTCACACCGGGGAGCTGTTTTTT
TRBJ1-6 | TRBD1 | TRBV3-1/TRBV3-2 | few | CASHWTGSGSPLHF | TGTGCCAGTCACTGGACAGGTTCTGGTTCACCCCTCCACTTT
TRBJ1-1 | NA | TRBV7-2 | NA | CASSFGFMNTEAFF | TGTGCCAGCTCTTTCGGTTTTATGAACACTGAAGCTTTCTTT
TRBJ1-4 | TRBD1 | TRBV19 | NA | CASSERRDRGGKLFF | TGTGCCAGTAGTGAGCGCCGGGACAGGGGCGGAAAACTGTTTTTT
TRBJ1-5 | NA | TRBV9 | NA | CASSVGGMGQPQHF | TGTGCCAGCAGCGTGGGAGGGATGGGTCAGCCCCAGCATTTT
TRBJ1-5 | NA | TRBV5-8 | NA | CASSPSAGQPQHF | TGTGCCAGCAGCCCTAGCGCGGGGCAGCCCCAGCATTTT
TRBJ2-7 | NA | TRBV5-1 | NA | CASSPDPQRGRGEQYF | TGCGCCAGCAGCCCAGACCCCCAGAGGGGGCGGGGCGAGCAGTACTTC
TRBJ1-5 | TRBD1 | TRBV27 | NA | CASSSDRGNQPQHF | TGTGCCAGCAGTTCCGACAGGGGCAATCAGCCCCAGCATTTT
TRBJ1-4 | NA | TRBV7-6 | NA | CASSLGGGLYNEKLFF | TGTGCCAGCAGCCTAGGGGGAGGGCTCTATAATGAAAAACTGTTTTTT
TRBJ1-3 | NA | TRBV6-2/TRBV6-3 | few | CASSEATLGNTIYF | TGTGCCAGCAGCGAGGCCACGCTTGGAAACACCATATATTTT
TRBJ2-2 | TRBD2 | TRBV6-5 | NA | CASSYFSGGGTGELFF | TGTGCCAGCAGTTACTTTTCGGGGGGGGGCACCGGGGAGCTGTTTTTT
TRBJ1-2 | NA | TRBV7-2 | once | CASSPDGGEGYTF | TGTGCCAGCAGCCCCGACGGAGGGGAAGGCTACACCTTC
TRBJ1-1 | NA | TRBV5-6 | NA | CASSREATEAFF | TGTGCCAGCAGCAGGGAGGCCACTGAAGCTTTCTTT
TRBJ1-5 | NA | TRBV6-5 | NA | CASSRQLGVNQPQHF | TGTGCCAGCAGTCGGCAGTTGGGGGTCAATCAGCCCCAGCATTTT
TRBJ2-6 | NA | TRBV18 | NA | CASSTDRPGANVLTF | TGTGCCAGCTCAACCGACAGGCCTGGGGCCAACGTCCTGACTTTC
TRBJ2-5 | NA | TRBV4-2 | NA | CASSQERSGRQETQYF | TGTGCCAGCAGCCAAGAACGGTCAGGCAGACAAGAGACCCAGTACTTC
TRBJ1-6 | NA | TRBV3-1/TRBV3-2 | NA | CASRGPDNSPLHF | TGTGCCAGCAGGGGCCCAGACAATTCACCCCTCCACTTT
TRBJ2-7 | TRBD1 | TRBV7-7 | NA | CASSLRDRDSVPYEQYF | TGTGCTAGCAGCTTACGGGACCGGGACAGCGTGCCCTACGAGCAGTACTTC
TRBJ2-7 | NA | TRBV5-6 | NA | CASSLRGTYHYEQYF | TGTGCCAGCAGCTTGCGAGGGACTTACCACTACGAGCAGTACTTC
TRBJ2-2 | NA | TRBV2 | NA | CASSVGGRRTGELFF | TGTGCCAGCTCCGTCGGGGGTAGAAGGACCGGGGAGCTGTTTTTT
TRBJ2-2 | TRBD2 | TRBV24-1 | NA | CATSESAGDTNTGELFF | TGTGCCACCAGTGAATCGGCGGGAGATACCAACACCGGGGAGCTGTTTTTT
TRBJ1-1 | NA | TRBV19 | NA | CASSILENTEAFF | TGTGCCAGTAGTATACTGGAGAACACTGAAGCTTTCTTT
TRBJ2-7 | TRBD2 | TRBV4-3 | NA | CASSQLAGSYYEQYF | TGCGCCAGCAGCCAACTAGCGGGTTCCTACTACGAGCAGTACTTC
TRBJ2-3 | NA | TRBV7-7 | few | CASSTGPDDTQYF | TGTGCCAGCAGCACGGGCCCGGACGATACGCAGTATTTT
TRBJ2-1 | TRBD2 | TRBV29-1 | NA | CSVEDRDYSNEQFF | TGCAGCGTAGAAGACCGGGACTATAGTAATGAGCAGTTCTTC
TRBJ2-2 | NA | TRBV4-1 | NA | CASSQESVDTGELFF | TGCGCCAGCAGCCAAGAAAGTGTAGACACCGGGGAGCTGTTTTTT
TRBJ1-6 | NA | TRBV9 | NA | CASSVSNSPLHF | TGTGCCAGCAGCGTTAGTAATTCACCCCTCCACTTT